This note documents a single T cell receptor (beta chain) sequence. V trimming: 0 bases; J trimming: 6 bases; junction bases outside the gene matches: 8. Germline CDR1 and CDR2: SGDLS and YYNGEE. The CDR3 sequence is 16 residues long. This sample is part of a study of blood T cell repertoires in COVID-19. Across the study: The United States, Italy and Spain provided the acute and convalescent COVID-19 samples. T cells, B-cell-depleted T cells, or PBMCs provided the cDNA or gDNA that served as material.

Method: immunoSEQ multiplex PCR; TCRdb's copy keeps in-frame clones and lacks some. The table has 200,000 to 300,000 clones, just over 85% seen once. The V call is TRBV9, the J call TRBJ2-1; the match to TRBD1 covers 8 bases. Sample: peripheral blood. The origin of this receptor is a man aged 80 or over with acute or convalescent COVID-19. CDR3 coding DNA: TGTGCCAGCAGCGTAGAGGGCAGGGGGCTTGTCAATGAGCAGTTCTTC. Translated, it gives CASSVEGRGLVNEQFF. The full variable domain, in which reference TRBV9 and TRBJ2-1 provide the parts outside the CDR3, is DSGVTQTPKHLITATGQRVTLRCSPRSGDLSVYWYQQSLDQGLQFLIQYYNGEERAKGNILERFSAQQFPDLHSELNLSSLELGDSALYFCASSVEGRGLVNEQFFGPGTRLTVL.